The T cell receptor beta chain under discussion was sequenced for a study of Graves' ophthalmopathy and Graves' hyperthyroidism. Study overall: Investigators collected peripheral blood at initial diagnosis, before any treatment was given.

TCR beta CDR3 regions were amplified from RNA transcripts. In the first round, RT-PCR was carried out with HTBI primers, and a multiplex PCR formed the second round. TCRdb re-derived calls from the multiplex PCR reads in MiXCR, one entry per CDR3 protein. The sample has fewer than 250,000 distinct CDR3 sequences; about 32% are singletons. Study findings and constraints: Most expanded thyroid clonotypes above 0.001 frequency also appeared in blood. A 13-signature model separated ophthalmopathy from stable hyperthyroidism, almost 90% sensitivity, roughly 80% specificity.

Germline lookup yields CDR1 SGHTA and CDR2 FQGNSA. The V gene lost 2 bases and the J gene lost 1 base, with 14 bases spanning the gap. The CDR3 totals 16 residues. This clonotype was recorded many times. Its antigen remains unidentified. This sequence joins TRBV7-2 and TRBJ2-5; tentatively, D is TRBD2 (6 bases). The sequenced sample was peripheral blood. This clonotype was obtained from a man aged 50-60 years with Graves' ophthalmopathy. The CDR3 reads CASSLSFLGGQETQYF. The CDR3 bases are TGTGCCAGCAGCTTATCGTTCCTCGGGGGCCAAGAGACCCAGTACTTC.